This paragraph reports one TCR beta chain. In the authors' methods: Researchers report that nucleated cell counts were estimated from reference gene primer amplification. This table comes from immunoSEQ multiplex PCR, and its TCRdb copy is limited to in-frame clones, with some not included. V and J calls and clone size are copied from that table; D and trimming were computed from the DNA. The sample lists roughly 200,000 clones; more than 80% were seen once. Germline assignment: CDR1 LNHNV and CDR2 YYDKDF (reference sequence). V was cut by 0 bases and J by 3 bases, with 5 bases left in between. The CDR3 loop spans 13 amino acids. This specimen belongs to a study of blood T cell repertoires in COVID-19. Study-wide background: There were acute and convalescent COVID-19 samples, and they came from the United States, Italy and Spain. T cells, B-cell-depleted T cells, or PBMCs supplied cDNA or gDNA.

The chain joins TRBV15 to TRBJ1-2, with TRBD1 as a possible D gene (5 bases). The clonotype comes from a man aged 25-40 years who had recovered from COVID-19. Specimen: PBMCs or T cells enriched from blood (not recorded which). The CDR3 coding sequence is TGTGCCACCAGCAGAGAAGGGGACTATGGCTACACCTTC. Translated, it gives CATSREGDYGYTF.